Listed below are T cell receptor beta chains from one sample, sequenced in a study of shared clonotypes between healthy human individuals. Clones were read by immunoSEQ multiplex PCR, and TCRdb kept only the in-frame ones, dropping some. This table holds about 2,200,000 clones, under 95% found once. Sequencing used naive CD8+ T cells from PBMCs. These receptor sequences come from a man between 18 and 35 years old in good health. Some clones in this sample may be carry-over from other donors' samples. Both conserved end residues are part of each CDR3. The D gene is left open where the match is weak.

d_call | j_call | cdr3_length | v_call | cdr3_aa | cdr3_nt
TRBD1 | TRBJ1-1 | 13 | TRBV7-3 | CASSVGGRAEAFF | TGTGCCAGCAGCGTAGGGGGCCGGGCTGAAGCTTTCTTT
. | TRBJ1-2 | 14 | TRBV2 | CASSEAGDGYGYTF | TGTGCCAGCAGTGAGGCGGGAGACGGCTATGGCTACACCTTC
. | TRBJ2-1 | 13 | TRBV19 | CASSDWVYNEQFF | TGTGCCAGTAGTGACTGGGTCTACAATGAGCAGTTCTTC
TRBD1 | TRBJ1-5 | 15 | TRBV28 | CASIIGDRGNQPQHF | TGTGCCAGCATTATCGGGGACAGGGGCAATCAGCCCCAGCATTTT
. | TRBJ1-2 | 12 | TRBV28 | CASSFASGGYTF | TGTGCCAGCAGTTTCGCCTCCGGGGGCTACACCTTC
. | TRBJ2-7 | 12 | TRBV7-9 | CASSLAPGEQYF | TGTGCCAGCAGCTTAGCGCCGGGAGAGCAGTACTTC
. | TRBJ2-5 | 15 | TRBV4-3 | CASSQGSGERETQYF | TGCGCCAGCAGCCAAGGCTCAGGGGAGAGGGAGACCCAGTACTTC
TRBD2 | TRBJ2-7 | 14 | TRBV11-2 | CASSLARGGYEQYF | TGTGCCAGCAGCTTAGCTCGGGGGGGCTACGAGCAGTACTTC
. | TRBJ2-3 | 15 | TRBV9 | CASSVGRGSTDTQYF | TGTGCCAGCAGCGTAGGCAGGGGAAGCACAGATACGCAGTATTTT
TRBD1 | TRBJ1-1 | 14 | TRBV28 | CASSLGQGNTEAFF | TGTGCCAGCAGTTTGGGACAGGGCAACACTGAAGCTTTCTTT
. | TRBJ2-5 | 12 | TRBV4-1 | CASSQYGETQYF | TGCGCCAGCAGCCAGTATGGGGAGACCCAGTACTTC
. | TRBJ2-2 | 16 | TRBV9 | CASSESRRGDGGELFF | TGTGCCAGCAGCGAGAGTAGGAGGGGAGATGGCGGGGAGCTGTTTTTT